This T cell receptor (beta chain) was captured by sequencing in a study of radiation and T cells in renal cell carcinoma. General observations from the study: In blood, top tumor clones expanded by 2 weeks, shrinking by 4.

This sample's time point: baseline pretreatment blood. Stated treatment: 15 Gy SBRT to primary tumor, nephrectomy 4 weeks later. This renal cell carcinoma was of the clear cell type. Profiled with immunoSEQ multiplex PCR; TCRdb holds only in-frame clones, not every one. The repertoire holds more than 20,000 clones, with roughly three quarters as singletons. This clone was picked up one time. The target antigen is unknown. Per germline, CDR1 SGHTA and CDR2 FQGNSA. The CDR3 is made up of 14 amino acids. Trimming stripped 0 bases from V and 5 bases from J, with 8 bases between. The material sequenced was blood, taken from a patient whose treatment included radiotherapy and nephrectomy. The chain combines TRBV7-2 with TRBJ2-1; tentatively, D is TRBD2 (6 bases). The receptor's source is a man aged 55 to 70 with renal cell carcinoma. The CDR3: CASSLAGGDNEQFF. As DNA, the CDR3 is TGTGCCAGCAGCTTAGCGGGCGGGGACAATGAGCAGTTCTTC.